Below, 14 T cell receptor beta chains from the same sample are listed, as sequenced in a study of vaccination and CD4 T cells after COVID-19. Noted treatment: approximately 9-day PBMC culture with coronavirus spike peptide pools or control peptides (ViraFEST assay). Sequencing of DNA taken from cultured CD4+ T cells relied on the Oncomine TCR Beta short-read assay. TCRdb processed the PCR reads anew with MiXCR; each CDR3 protein has one entry. The sample lists 25,000 to 30,000 distinct CDR3 sequences; less than 60% were seen once. Their recognized antigens are unknown. Source: CD4+ T cells from blood, cultured in vitro, taken before SARS-CoV-2 vaccination. These receptor sequences come from a human donor who received a COVID-19 vaccine.

The genes are TRBV7-6 and TRBJ2-2; TRBD2 might be the D (6 bases). The CDR3 has 14 amino acids. CDR1 is SGHVS, CDR2 FNYEAQ, per germline. V was clipped by 10 bases and J by 4 bases, with 16 bases between them. Written as DNA, the CDR3 is TGTGCCATCCTTATCCGGGGGTCCACCGGGGAGCTGTTTTTT. It is translated as CAILIRGSTGELFF.

In its sample, this clonotype was seen a few times. The chain employs TRBV5-1 and TRBJ2-2; 11 bases are shared with TRBD2. This CDR3 region has 18 residues. Germline CDR1 is SGHRS and CDR2 is YFSETQ. Trimming removed 2 bases from V and 0 bases from J; junction bases left unmatched: 6. CDR3 region: CASSFGLAGGSNTGELFF. For the CDR3, the DNA is TGCGCCAGCAGCTTCGGGCTAGCGGGGGGATCGAACACCGGGGAGCTGTTTTTT.

In this sample, this clonotype turned up a few times. The genes are TRBV25-1 and TRBJ2-5; TRBD2 might be the D (6 bases). CDR1 MGHDK and CDR2 SYGVNS come from the germline V gene. V was trimmed by 1 base and J by 4 bases, leaving 7 bases between them. CDR3 size: 13 residues. CDR3 coding DNA: TGTGCCAGCAGTGAATTCGGGGGAGAGACCCAGTACTTC. Amino acids: CASSEFGGETQYF.

The sample holds a few counts of this clonotype. The V call is TRBV6-2 or TRBV6-3, the J call TRBJ1-2; D gene ambiguous. This CDR3 region has 14 residues. Germline CDR1 reads MNHEY; CDR2 reads SVGEGT. The V and J ends lost 4 bases and 2 bases respectively, with 11 bases between them. CDR3 sequence: CASSFSAANYGYTF. The CDR3 DNA sequence: TGTGCCAGCAGTTTTTCGGCAGCAAACTATGGCTACACCTTC.

This sequence joins TRBV7-2 and TRBJ1-5; D is perhaps TRBD1 (5 bases). The CDR3 length is 15 residues. Per the germline V gene, CDR1 is SGHTA and CDR2 is FQGNSA. V lost 1 base, J lost 1 base, and 8 bases lay in between. The CDR3 DNA is TGTGCCAGCAGCTTAGGGGGGGTGAGCAATCAGCCCCAGCATTTT. Its protein is CASSLGGVSNQPQHF.

This clonotype appeared a few times. The chain is built from TRBV19 and TRBJ1-6, with a tentative D call TRBD1 (5 bases). V was cut by 3 bases and J by 0 bases, with 9 bases left in between. The CDR3 is made up of 16 amino acids. The germline gives CDR1 LNHDA, CDR2 SQIVND (reference sequence). Here the CDR3 DNA reads TGTGCCAGTAGTATTGGGGCCTTCTCCTATAATTCACCCCTCCACTTT. This encodes CASSIGAFSYNSPLHF.

The V call is TRBV27, the J call TRBJ2-7; D is perhaps TRBD1 (6 bases). CDR3 length equals 14 residues. V was cut by 6 bases and J by 2 bases, with 14 bases left in between. Germline V gene data show CDR1 as MNHEY and CDR2 as SMNVEV (reference sequence). The CDR3 DNA is TGTGCCAGCAGCCTCACAGGGTGGACCTACGAGCAGTACTTC. Its protein is CASSLTGWTYEQYF.

The chain couples TRBV27 to TRBJ2-5; 11 bases align to TRBD2. Germline trimming cut 6 bases from V and 3 bases from J; bases unmatched to any gene: 15. In germline, CDR1 is MNHEY, CDR2 SMNVEV (reference sequence). The CDR3 has 18 amino acids. The CDR3 spells CASRDLAGGPPEKETQYF. Written as DNA, the CDR3 is TGTGCCAGCAGAGACTTAGCGGGGGGGCCGCCTGAAAAAGAGACCCAGTACTTC.

The chain employs TRBV15 and TRBJ1-4; 7 nucleotides line up with TRBD1. This CDR3 has 14 amino acids. With V trimmed by 5 bases and J by 4 bases, 4 bases remained unmatched. The germline V gene has CDR1 LNHNV and CDR2 YYDKDF (reference sequence). CDR3 coding DNA: TGTGCCACCAGCCAGGGACAGATTAATGAAAAACTGTTTTTT. Amino acid sequence: CATSQGQINEKLFF. Supplemented by reference TRBV15 and TRBJ1-4, the full variable domain reads DAMVIQNPRYQVTQFGKPVTLSCSQTLNHNVMYWYQQKSSQAPKLLFHYYDKDFNNEADTPDNFQSRRPNTSFCFLDIRSPGLGDTAMYLCATSQGQINEKLFFGSGTQLSVL.

The V call is TRBV2, the J call TRBJ2-7, with a possible D match to TRBD1 (5 bases). Trimming cost V 5 bases and J 3 bases, with 11 bases left between them. The CDR3 length is 13 residues. In germline, CDR1 is SNHLY, CDR2 FYNNEI. CDR3 sequence: CASSKQEFYEQYF. CDR3 sequence (DNA): TGTGCCAGCAGTAAACAGGAATTCTACGAGCAGTACTTC.

The chain uses TRBV30 and TRBJ1-1; 7 bases align to TRBD1. The J segment lost 3 bases and the V segment lost 5 bases, leaving 6 bases of the junction unmatched. This CDR3 is built from 13 residues. The V gene's germline CDR1 is GTSNPN and CDR2 SVGIG (reference sequence). CDR3 DNA: TGTGCCTGGGACAGGGAGTGGGACACTGAAGCTTTCTTT. The encoded protein is CAWDREWDTEAFF.

V gene TRBV20-1 combines with J gene TRBJ2-5; 13 positions agree with TRBD2. Germline lookup yields CDR1 DFQATT and CDR2 SNEGSKA (reference sequence). The CDR3 totals 14 residues. Trimming at V came to 6 bases and at J to 5 bases, leaving 6 bases not matched to a gene. Written as DNA, the CDR3 is TGCAGTGCAAGACTAGCGGGGGGTCGGGAGACCCAGTACTTC. Its translation is CSARLAGGRETQYF.

The V call is TRBV2, the J call TRBJ1-1, with no clear D. CDR1 is SNHLY, CDR2 FYNNEI, per germline. The CDR3 runs 11 residues. Deletions cut 0 bases from V and 8 bases from J, with 4 bases between. CDR3 amino acids: CASSEAGEAFF. The CDR3, as DNA: TGTGCCAGCAGTGAAGCTGGGGAAGCTTTCTTT.

This clonotype occurred a few times. The chain recombines TRBV29-1 with TRBJ2-2; possibly TRBD1 for D (5 bases). Trimming removed 4 bases from V and 4 bases from J, with 13 bases in between. The length of the CDR3 is 14 residues. Germline V gives CDR1 SQVTM, CDR2 ANQGSEA. CDR3 in DNA: TGCAGCGTTGGGCAGGGCGGTGGCACCGGGGAGCTGTTTTTT. Protein: CSVGQGGGTGELFF.